Sequencing of this TCR beta chain was carried out in a study of Ad26.COV2.S vaccination and SARS-CoV-2 variants. The overall study: Intramuscular Ad26.COV2.S doses were given once or twice, 56 days apart. Study results and limitations: Among vaccine recipients, spike-specific TCR breadth exceeded that of placebo recipients.

The CDR3 covers 15 residues. The V gene lost 1 base and the J gene lost 4 bases, with 13 bases spanning the gap. CDR1 is SGHAT and CDR2 is FQNNGV in the germline V gene. Sample treatment: roughly 18 received Ad26.COV2.S at low or high dose, single or two shots; several received placebo; per-sample allocation not given. The study sampled participants on day 63 after the first vaccine or placebo injection. The protocol was immunoSEQ multiplex PCR, while the TCRdb copy is restricted to in-frame clones and leaves out a portion. The data contain more than 300,000 clones, about 88% of them singletons. With regard to this clone: Its target is unknown.

This receptor was taken from a person aged 18-65 years who received the Ad26.COV2.S COVID-19 vaccine or a placebo. This sequence joins TRBV11-2 and TRBJ1-2, with D perhaps matching TRBD1 (5 bases). Here the sequenced sample was peripheral blood, taken in a trial of Ad26.COV2.S vaccine versus placebo. This CDR3 reads CASSLGSGRGYGYTF. In nucleotides, the CDR3 is TGTGCCAGCAGCTTAGGATCAGGGCGCGGCTATGGCTACACCTTC.